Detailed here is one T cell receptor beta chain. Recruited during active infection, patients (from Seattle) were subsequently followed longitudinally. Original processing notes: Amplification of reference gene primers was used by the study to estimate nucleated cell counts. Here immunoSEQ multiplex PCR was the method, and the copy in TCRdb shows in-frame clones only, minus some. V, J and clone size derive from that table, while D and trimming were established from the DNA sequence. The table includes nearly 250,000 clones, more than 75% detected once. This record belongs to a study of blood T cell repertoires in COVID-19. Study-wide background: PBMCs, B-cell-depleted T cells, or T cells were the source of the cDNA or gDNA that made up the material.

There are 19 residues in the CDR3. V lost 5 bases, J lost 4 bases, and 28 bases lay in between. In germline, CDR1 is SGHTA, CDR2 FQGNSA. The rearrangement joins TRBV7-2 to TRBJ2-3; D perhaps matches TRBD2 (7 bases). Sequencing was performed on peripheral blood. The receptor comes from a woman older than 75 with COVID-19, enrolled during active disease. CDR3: CASSLLALVSGGGPDTQYF. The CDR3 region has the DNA TGTGCCAGCAGCCTCCTAGCGCTAGTATCCGGCGGGGGCCCAGATACGCAGTATTTT. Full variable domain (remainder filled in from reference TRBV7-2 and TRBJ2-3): GAGVSQSPSNKVTEKGKDVELRCDPISGHTALYWYRQSLGQGLEFLIYFQGNSAPDKSGLPSDRFSAERTGGSVSTLTIQRTQQEDSAVYLCASSLLALVSGGGPDTQYFGPGTRLTVL.